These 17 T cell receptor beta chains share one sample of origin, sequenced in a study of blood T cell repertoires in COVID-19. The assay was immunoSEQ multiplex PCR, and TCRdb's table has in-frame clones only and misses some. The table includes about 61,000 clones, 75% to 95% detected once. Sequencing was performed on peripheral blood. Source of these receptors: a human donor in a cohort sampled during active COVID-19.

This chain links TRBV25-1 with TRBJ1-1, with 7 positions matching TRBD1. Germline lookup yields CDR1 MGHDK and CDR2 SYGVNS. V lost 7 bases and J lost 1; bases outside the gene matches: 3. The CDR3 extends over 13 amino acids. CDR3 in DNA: TGTGCCAGCACTTGGACAGGGAACACTGAAGCTTTCTTT. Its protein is CASTWTGNTEAFF.

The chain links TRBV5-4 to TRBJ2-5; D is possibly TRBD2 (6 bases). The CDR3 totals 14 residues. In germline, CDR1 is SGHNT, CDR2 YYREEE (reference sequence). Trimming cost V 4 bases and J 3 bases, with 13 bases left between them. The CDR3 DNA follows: TGTGCCAGCAGCCTGGGGGGTAGCGAAGAGACCCAGTACTTC. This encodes CASSLGGSEETQYF.

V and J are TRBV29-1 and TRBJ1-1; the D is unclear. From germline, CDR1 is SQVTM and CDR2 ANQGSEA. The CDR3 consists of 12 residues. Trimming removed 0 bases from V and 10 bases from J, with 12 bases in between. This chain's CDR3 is CSVEDLATGAFF. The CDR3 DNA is TGCAGCGTTGAAGATCTAGCCACGGGAGCTTTCTTT. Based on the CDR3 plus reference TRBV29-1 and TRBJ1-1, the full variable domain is SAVISQKPSRDICQRGTSLTIQCQVDSQVTMMFWYRQQPGQSLTLIATANQGSEATYESGFVIDKFPISRPNLTFSTLTVSNMSPEDSSIYLCSVEDLATGAFFGQGTRLTVV.

CDR3 sequence reads: CASSLEGTPLNTEAFF. CDR3 nucleotides: TGCGCCAGCAGCTTGGAGGGGACACCTCTGAACACTGAAGCTTTCTTT. The chain employs TRBV5-1 and TRBJ1-1, with D maybe TRBD1 (6 bases). Trimming took 0 bases from V and 0 from J, leaving 12 bases between them. Germline V gene lookup returns CDR1 SGHRS and CDR2 YFSETQ. The CDR3 length is 16 residues.

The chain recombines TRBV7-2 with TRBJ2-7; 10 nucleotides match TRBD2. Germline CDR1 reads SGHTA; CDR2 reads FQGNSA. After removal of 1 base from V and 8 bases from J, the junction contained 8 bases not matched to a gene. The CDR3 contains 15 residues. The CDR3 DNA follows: TGTGCCAGCAGCTTAGTGGCCCCTAGCGGGGGTCAGCAGTACTTC. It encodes CASSLVAPSGGQQYF.

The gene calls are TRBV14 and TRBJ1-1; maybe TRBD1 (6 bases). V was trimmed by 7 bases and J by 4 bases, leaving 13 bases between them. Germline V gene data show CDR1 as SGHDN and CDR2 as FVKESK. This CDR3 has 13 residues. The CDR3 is CASNWGGGTEAFF. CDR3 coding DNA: TGTGCCAGCAACTGGGGAGGGGGCACTGAAGCTTTCTTT.

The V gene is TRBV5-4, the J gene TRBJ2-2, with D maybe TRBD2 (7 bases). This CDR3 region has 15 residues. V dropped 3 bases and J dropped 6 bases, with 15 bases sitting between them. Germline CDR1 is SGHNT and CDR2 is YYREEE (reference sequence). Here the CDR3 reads CASSWGGPVPGELFF. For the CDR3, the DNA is TGTGCCAGCAGCTGGGGGGGGCCGGTTCCCGGGGAGCTGTTTTTT. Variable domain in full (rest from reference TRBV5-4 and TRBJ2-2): ETGVTQSPTHLIKTRGQQVTLRCSSQSGHNTVSWYQQALGQGPQFIFQYYREEENGRGNFPPRFSGLQFPNYSSELNVNALELDDSALYLCASSWGGPVPGELFFGEGSRLTVL.

The CDR3 protein is CASGSVPGQGTEAFF. CDR3 DNA: TGTGCCAGCGGATCAGTGCCGGGACAGGGAACTGAAGCTTTCTTT. The chain joins TRBV2 to TRBJ1-1; TRBD1 matches 9 bases. This CDR3 spans 15 amino acids. Germline CDR1 is SNHLY and CDR2 is FYNNEI. Losses at the gene ends were 8 bases for V and 5 bases for J; bases not matched to a gene: 12.

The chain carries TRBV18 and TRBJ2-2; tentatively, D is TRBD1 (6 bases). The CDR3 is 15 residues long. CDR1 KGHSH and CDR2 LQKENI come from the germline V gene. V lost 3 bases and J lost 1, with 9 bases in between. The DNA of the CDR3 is TGTGCCAGCTCACCCACAGGGTTGAACACCGGGGAGCTGTTTTTT. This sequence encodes CASSPTGLNTGELFF. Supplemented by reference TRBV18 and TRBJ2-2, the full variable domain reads NAGVMQNPRHLVRRRGQEARLRCSPMKGHSHVYWYRQLPEEGLKFMVYLQKENIIDESGMPKERFSAEFPKEGPSILRIQQVVRGDSAAYFCASSPTGLNTGELFFGEGSRLTVL.

DNA for the CDR3: TGTGCCACTACGGACAGGGACTTAGCTAACTATGGCTACACCTTC. Its translation: CATTDRDLANYGYTF. The rearrangement uses TRBV6-5 and TRBJ1-2; the match to TRBD1 covers 8 bases. V shed 10 bases, J shed 0 bases, and the junction held 10 bases outside the gene matches. The CDR3 loop spans 15 amino acids. Germline V gene data show CDR1 as MNHEY and CDR2 as SVGAGI.

The CDR3 DNA sequence: TGTGCCAGTTCGCCCGGGACTAGCGGGATTGAGACCCAGTACTTC. The encoded protein is CASSPGTSGIETQYF. This chain uses TRBV19 with TRBJ2-5, with TRBD2 matching 13 bases. Trimming at V came to 8 bases and at J to 5 bases, leaving 8 bases not matched to a gene. The CDR3 runs 15 residues. The germline gives CDR1 LNHDA, CDR2 SQIVND (reference sequence).

The DNA for the CDR3 is TGTGCCAGTAGTGCCCAGGGGAGTGGAAACACTGAAGCTTTCTTT. It translates to CASSAQGSGNTEAFF. The chain carries TRBV19 and TRBJ1-1; TRBD1 might be the D (6 bases). Germline assignment: CDR1 LNHDA and CDR2 SQIVND (reference sequence). V gave up 5 bases and J gave up 2 bases, with 15 bases separating them. This CDR3 has 15 residues.

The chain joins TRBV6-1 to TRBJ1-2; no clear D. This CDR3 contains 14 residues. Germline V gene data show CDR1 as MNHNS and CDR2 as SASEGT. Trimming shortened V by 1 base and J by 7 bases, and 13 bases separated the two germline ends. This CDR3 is CASSEVEVLSGYTF. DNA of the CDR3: TGTGCCAGCAGTGAAGTCGAGGTGTTGTCTGGCTACACCTTC.

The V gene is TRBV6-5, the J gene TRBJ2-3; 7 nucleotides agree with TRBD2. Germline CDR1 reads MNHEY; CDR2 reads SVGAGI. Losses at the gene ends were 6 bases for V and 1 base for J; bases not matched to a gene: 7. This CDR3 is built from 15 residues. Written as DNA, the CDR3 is TGTGCCAGCAGAGAGAGCGGGGCCGGCACAGATACGCAGTATTTT. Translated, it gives CASRESGAGTDTQYF.

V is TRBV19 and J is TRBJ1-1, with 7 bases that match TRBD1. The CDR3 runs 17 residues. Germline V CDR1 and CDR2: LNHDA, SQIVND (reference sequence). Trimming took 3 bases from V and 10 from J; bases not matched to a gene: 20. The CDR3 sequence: CASSIGLRGRPPRAAFF. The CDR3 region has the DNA TGTGCCAGTAGTATCGGATTGAGGGGGCGTCCACCCCGTGCAGCTTTCTTT.

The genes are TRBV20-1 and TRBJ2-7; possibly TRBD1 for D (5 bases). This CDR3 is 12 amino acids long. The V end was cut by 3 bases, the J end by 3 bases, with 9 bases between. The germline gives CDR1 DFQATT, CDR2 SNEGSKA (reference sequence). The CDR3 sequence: CSASLQGYEQYF. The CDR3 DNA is TGCAGTGCTAGTCTGCAGGGCTACGAGCAGTACTTC.

The DNA for the CDR3 is TGTGCCAGTAGGCGGGACGGACCAACTAATGAAAAACTGTTTTTT. It yields the protein CASRRDGPTNEKLFF. This sequence joins TRBV19 and TRBJ1-4; D might be TRBD1 (5 bases). V was shortened by 6 bases and J by 0 bases, with 11 bases between the two germline ends. The CDR3 sequence is 15 residues long. Germline V gene data show CDR1 as LNHDA and CDR2 as SQIVND (reference sequence).